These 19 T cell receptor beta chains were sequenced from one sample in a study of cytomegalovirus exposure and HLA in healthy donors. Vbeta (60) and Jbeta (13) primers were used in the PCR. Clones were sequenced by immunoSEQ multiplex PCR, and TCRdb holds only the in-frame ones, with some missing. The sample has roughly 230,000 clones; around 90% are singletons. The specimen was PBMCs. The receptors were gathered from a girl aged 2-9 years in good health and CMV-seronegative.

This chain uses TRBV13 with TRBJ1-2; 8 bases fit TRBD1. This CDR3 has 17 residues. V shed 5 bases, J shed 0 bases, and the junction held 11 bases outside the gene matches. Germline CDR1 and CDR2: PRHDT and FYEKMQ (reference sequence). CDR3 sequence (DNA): TGTGCCAGCAGCCGACAGGGGCCCGAAACAGCTAACTATGGCTACACCTTC. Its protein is CASSRQGPETANYGYTF.

The CDR3, as DNA: TGTGCCAGCAGCCAAGGGGGCGAAGGTTCACCCCTCCACTTT. It translates to CASSQGGEGSPLHF. This sequence joins TRBV4-2 and TRBJ1-6, with D possibly matching TRBD1 (5 bases). Between the trimmed V and J ends, which lost 1 base and 9 bases, there was a span of 10 bases. The CDR3 covers 14 residues. Per germline, CDR1 LGHNA and CDR2 YNFKEQ.

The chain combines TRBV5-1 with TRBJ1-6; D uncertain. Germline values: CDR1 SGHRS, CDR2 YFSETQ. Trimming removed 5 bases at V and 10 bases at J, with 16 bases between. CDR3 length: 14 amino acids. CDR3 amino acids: CASSSDLGGSPLHF. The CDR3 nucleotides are TGCGCCAGCAGTTCAGACCTGGGAGGCTCACCCCTCCACTTT.

CDR3 protein: CASSLQVRSYEQYF. Written as DNA, the CDR3 is TGTGCCAGCAGTCTTCAGGTTCGCTCCTACGAGCAGTACTTC. This chain links TRBV6-5 with TRBJ2-7; no clear D. Trimming took off 5 bases at V and 0 bases at J, with 11 bases between the two ends. The CDR3 has 14 amino acids. Looked up from germline, CDR1 is MNHEY and CDR2 is SVGAGI.

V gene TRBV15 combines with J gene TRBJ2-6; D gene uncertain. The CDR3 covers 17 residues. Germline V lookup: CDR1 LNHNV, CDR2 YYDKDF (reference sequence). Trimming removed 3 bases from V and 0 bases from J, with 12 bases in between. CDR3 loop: CATSSAPLGSGANVLTF. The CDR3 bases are TGTGCCACCAGCAGCGCACCCCTCGGCTCTGGGGCCAACGTCCTGACTTTC.

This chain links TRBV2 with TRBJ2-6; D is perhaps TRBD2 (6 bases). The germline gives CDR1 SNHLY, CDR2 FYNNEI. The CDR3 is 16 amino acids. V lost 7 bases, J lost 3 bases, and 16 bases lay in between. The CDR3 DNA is TGTGCCAGCACAGTCGGGGACGGGGGTGGGGCCAACGTCCTGACTTTC. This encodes CASTVGDGGGANVLTF. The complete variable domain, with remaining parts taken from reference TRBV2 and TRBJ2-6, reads EPEVTQTPSHQVTQMGQEVILRCVPISNHLYFYWYRQILGQKVEFLVSFYNNEISEKSEIFDDQFSVERPDGSNFTLKIRSTKLEDSAMYFCASTVGDGGGANVLTFGAGSRLTVL.

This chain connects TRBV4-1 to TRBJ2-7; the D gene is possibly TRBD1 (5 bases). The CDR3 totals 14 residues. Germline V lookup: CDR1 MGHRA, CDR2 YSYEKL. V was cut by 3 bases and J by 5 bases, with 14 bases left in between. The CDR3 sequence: CASSQGRRSDEQYF. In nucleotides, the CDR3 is TGCGCCAGCAGCCAGGGGCGCAGGAGCGACGAGCAGTACTTC.

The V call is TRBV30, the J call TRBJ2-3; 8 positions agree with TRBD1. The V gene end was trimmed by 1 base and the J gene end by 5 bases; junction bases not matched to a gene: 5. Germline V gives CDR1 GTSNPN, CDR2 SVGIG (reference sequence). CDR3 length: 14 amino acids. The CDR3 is CAWSATGTGDTQYF. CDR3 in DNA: TGTGCCTGGAGTGCCACCGGGACAGGAGATACGCAGTATTTT.

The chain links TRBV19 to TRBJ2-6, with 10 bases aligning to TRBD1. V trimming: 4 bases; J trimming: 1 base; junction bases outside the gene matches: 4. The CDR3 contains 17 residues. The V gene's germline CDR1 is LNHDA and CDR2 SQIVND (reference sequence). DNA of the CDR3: TGTGCCAGTAGTAGCCGGGACAGGGGTTCTGGGGCCAACGTCCTGACTTTC. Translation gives CASSSRDRGSGANVLTF.

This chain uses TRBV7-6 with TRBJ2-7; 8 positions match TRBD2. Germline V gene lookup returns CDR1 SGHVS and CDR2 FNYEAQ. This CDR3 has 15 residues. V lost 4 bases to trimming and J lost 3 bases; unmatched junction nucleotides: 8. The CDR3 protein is CASSSPLGGVYEQYF. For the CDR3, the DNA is TGTGCCAGCAGCTCCCCTCTCGGGGGGGTCTACGAGCAGTACTTC. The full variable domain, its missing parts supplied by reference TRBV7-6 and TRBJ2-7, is GAGVSQSPRYKVTKRGQDVALRCDPISGHVSLYWYRQALGQGPEFLTYFNYEAQQDKSGLPNDRFSAERPEGSISTLTIQRTEQRDSAMYRCASSSPLGGVYEQYFGPGTRLTVT.

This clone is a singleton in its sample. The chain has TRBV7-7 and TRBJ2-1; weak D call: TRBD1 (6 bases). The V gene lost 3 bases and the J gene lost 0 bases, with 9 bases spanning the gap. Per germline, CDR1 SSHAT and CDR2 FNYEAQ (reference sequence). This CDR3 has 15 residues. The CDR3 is CASSLVDSSYNEQFF. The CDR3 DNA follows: TGTGCCAGCAGCTTGGTGGACAGCTCCTACAATGAGCAGTTCTTC.

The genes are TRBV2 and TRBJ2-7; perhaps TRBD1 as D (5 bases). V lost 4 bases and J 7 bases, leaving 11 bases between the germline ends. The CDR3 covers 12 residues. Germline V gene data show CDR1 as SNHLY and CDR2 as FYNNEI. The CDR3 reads CASSGRVWEQYF. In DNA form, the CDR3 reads TGTGCCAGCAGTGGCAGGGTATGGGAGCAGTACTTC. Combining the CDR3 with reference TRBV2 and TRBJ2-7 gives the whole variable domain EPEVTQTPSHQVTQMGQEVILRCVPISNHLYFYWYRQILGQKVEFLVSFYNNEISEKSEIFDDQFSVERPDGSNFTLKIRSTKLEDSAMYFCASSGRVWEQYFGPGTRLTVT.

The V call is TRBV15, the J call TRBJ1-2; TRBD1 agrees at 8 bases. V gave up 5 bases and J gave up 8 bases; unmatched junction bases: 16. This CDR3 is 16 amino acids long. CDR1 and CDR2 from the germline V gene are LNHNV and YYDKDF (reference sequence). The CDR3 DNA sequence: TGTGCCACCAGCCCGTCAGGGGGCCTACCTCAGTGGGGCTACACCTTC. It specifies CATSPSGGLPQWGYTF. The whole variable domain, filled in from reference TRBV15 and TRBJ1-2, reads DAMVIQNPRYQVTQFGKPVTLSCSQTLNHNVMYWYQQKSSQAPKLLFHYYDKDFNNEADTPDNFQSRRPNTSFCFLDIRSPGLGDTAMYLCATSPSGGLPQWGYTFGSGTRLTVV.

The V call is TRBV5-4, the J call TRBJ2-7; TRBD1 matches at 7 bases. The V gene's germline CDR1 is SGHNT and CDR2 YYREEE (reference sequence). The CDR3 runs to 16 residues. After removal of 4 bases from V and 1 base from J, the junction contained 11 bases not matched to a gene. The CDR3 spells CASSLGSRGLSYEQYF. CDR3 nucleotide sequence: TGTGCCAGCAGCCTCGGCAGCAGGGGGTTATCCTACGAGCAGTACTTC.

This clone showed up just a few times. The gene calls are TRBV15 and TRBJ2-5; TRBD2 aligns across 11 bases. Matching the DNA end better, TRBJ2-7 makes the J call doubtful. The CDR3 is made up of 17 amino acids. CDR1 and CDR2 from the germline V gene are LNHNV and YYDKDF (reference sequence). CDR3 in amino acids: CATSHERILAGGSEQYF. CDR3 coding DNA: TGTGCCACCAGTCACGAAAGAATCCTAGCGGGAGGAAGCGAGCAGTACTTC.

CDR3 protein: CASSQGAGEGTDTQYF. The CDR3 coding sequence is TGTGCCAGCAGCCAAGGAGCGGGAGAGGGCACAGATACGCAGTATTTT. The V call is TRBV4-2, the J call TRBJ2-3, with 8 positions matching TRBD2. Looked up from germline, CDR1 is LGHNA and CDR2 is YNFKEQ. With 1 base clipped from V and 1 base from J, the junction kept 4 bases outside the gene matches. CDR3 length: 16 amino acids.

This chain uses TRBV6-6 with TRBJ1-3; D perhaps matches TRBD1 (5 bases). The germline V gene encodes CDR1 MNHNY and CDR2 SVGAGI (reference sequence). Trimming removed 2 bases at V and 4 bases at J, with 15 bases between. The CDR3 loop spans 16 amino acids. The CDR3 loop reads CASSYGADGLGNTIYF. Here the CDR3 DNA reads TGTGCCAGCAGTTACGGGGCTGATGGGCTCGGAAACACCATATATTTT.

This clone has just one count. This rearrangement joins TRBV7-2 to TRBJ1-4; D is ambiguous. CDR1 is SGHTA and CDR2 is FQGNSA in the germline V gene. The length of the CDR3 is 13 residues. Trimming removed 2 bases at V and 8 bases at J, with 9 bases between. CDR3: CASSLRQAEKLFF. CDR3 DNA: TGTGCCAGCAGCTTAAGACAAGCAGAAAAACTGTTTTTT.

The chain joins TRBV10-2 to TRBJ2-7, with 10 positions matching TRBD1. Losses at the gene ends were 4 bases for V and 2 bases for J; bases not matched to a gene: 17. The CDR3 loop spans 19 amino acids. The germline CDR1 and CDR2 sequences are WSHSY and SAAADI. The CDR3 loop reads CASSGPIGGSGQGTYEQYF. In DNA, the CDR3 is TGCGCCAGCAGTGGACCGATTGGGGGTTCGGGACAGGGGACCTACGAGCAGTACTTC.